This T cell receptor (beta chain) derives from a study of T-cell reconstitution after alpha-beta-depleted transplantation in children. A few counts support this clonotype. Antigen: not known. Germline V gene lookup returns CDR1 DFQATT and CDR2 SNEGSKA (reference sequence). The CDR3 is made up of 13 amino acids. V gave up 1 base and J gave up 7 bases, with 8 bases separating them. Unique molecular identifiers featured in how the TCRbeta library was prepared. TCRdb reprocessed the PCR reads via MiXCR and lists one record per CDR3 protein. The sample gives about 1,000,000 distinct CDR3 sequences, around 30% of which show up once; more than 25% is in the top ten. General study points: Expanded graft clones numbering several hundred reportedly gave rise to alpha-beta T cells about two months after transplant. Certain patients had high TCRbeta diversity at day 60, and it came from recipient T cells and thymic progenitors that survived. Newly produced T cells mostly provided counts and TCRbeta diversity after one year, as hyperexpanded clones declined.

J is TRBJ1-6 and V is TRBV20-1; D not certain. The TCR sequence derives from a boy under three years old who had a stem cell transplant for SCID, so the T cells may come from the graft donor. The sequencing used PBMCs, mostly from graft donor cells, collected 360 days after TCRalphabeta/CD19-depleted stem cell transplant. The CDR3 coding sequence is TGCAGTGCTAGAGGTCCCCAGAATTCACCCCTCCACTTT. It yields the protein CSARGPQNSPLHF.